The 10 T cell receptor beta chains below were found in one sample sequenced in a study of PD-L1 blockade in urothelial cancer (TCRdb year 2017). The sample's time point label, decoded: peripheral blood 6 weeks after treatment start. Libraries were built with the immunoSEQ multiplex PCR assay. In its TCRdb copy, this immuneACCESS table keeps in-frame sequences only and misses some clones. Where compared with another copy, unresolved V genes explain less than half of these, and the others have no known cause. Here the sample has tens of thousands of clones; approximately 90% occur a single time. The ten largest account for approximately 0.89% of the sample. The material was PBMCs, obtained around atezolizumab (anti-PD-L1) treatment. All receptors come from a woman older than 75 with urothelial cancer.

This sequence joins TRBV5-1 and TRBJ1-2; 8 bases align to TRBD1. Germline V CDR1 and CDR2: SGHRS, YFSETQ. V gave up 0 bases and J gave up 8 bases; unmatched junction bases: 9. This CDR3 is 15 amino acids long. CDR3 region: CASSLAGQGEAGYTF. The CDR3 nucleotides are TGCGCCAGCAGCTTGGCCGGACAGGGAGAAGCGGGCTACACCTTC.

V usage is TRBV6-1 and J usage is TRBJ2-3, with 7 bases that match TRBD2. The length of the CDR3 is 14 residues. Germline V gene sequence: CDR1 MNHNS, CDR2 SASEGT. The junction had 5 bases not matched to a gene; V was cut back by 6 bases and J by 2 bases. In nucleotides, the CDR3 is TGTGCCAGCAGGAAGGGGACTAACACAGATACGCAGTATTTT. Its translation is CASRKGTNTDTQYF.

This rearrangement joins TRBV18 to TRBJ2-3; possible D gene TRBD1, 6 bases. Germline V lookup: CDR1 KGHSH, CDR2 LQKENI. CDR3 size: 13 residues. V gave up 5 bases and J gave up 6 bases, with 12 bases separating them. In DNA form, the CDR3 reads TGTGCCAGCTCAAGAGAGGGGGTGGATACGCAGTATTTT. This sequence encodes CASSREGVDTQYF.

The chain recombines TRBV5-1 with TRBJ1-2, with a weak D call TRBD1 (6 bases). Germline CDR1 is SGHRS and CDR2 is YFSETQ. Trimming shortened V by 5 bases and J by 8 bases, and 22 bases separated the two germline ends. This CDR3 spans 15 amino acids. CDR3 in amino acids: CASRGITGKYEGYTF. For the CDR3, the DNA is TGCGCCAGCAGGGGGATTACAGGGAAGTACGAAGGCTACACCTTC.

V is TRBV15 and J is TRBJ1-4, with D unresolved. CDR3 size: 16 residues. Trimming left V 0 bases short and J 3 bases short, with 11 bases between. The V gene's germline CDR1 is LNHNV and CDR2 YYDKDF (reference sequence). This CDR3 reads CATSRDGSAANEKLFF. CDR3 in DNA: TGTGCCACCAGCAGAGATGGGAGTGCGGCTAATGAAAAACTGTTTTTT.

This sequence joins TRBV28 and TRBJ2-2; 10 bases match TRBD2. The CDR3 consists of 15 residues. The germline V gene has CDR1 MDHEN and CDR2 SYDVKM. V shed 4 bases, J shed 4 bases, and the junction held 3 bases outside the gene matches. CDR3 nucleotide sequence: TGTGCCAGCAGTTCCGGGACTAGCGCCACCGGGGAGCTGTTTTTT. Translated: CASSSGTSATGELFF. Using reference TRBV28 and TRBJ2-2 for the parts outside the CDR3, the full variable domain is DVKVTQSSRYLVKRTGEKVFLECVQDMDHENMFWYRQDPGLGLRLIYFSYDVKMKEKGDIPEGYSVSREKKERFSLILESASTNQTSMYLCASSSGTSATGELFFGEGSRLTVL.

V is TRBV18 and J is TRBJ2-7; no firm D call. Per germline, CDR1 KGHSH and CDR2 LQKENI. The CDR3 has 15 residues. The ends were cut back, 1 base at V and 4 bases at J, with 14 bases in the middle. The CDR3: CASSPLSQVGYEQYF. In nucleotides, the CDR3 is TGTGCCAGCTCACCACTCTCGCAGGTCGGATACGAGCAGTACTTC.

V usage is TRBV4-1 and J usage is TRBJ1-5; no clear D gene. This CDR3 is built from 16 residues. The germline gives CDR1 MGHRA, CDR2 YSYEKL. V was shortened by 0 bases and J by 0 bases, with 9 bases between the two germline ends. The CDR3 region has the DNA TGCGCCAGCAGCCAAGAGGCAGGCCATAGCAATCAGCCCCAGCATTTT. It encodes CASSQEAGHSNQPQHF.

This chain uses TRBV27 with TRBJ1-5; 8 nucleotides match TRBD1. Germline lookup yields CDR1 MNHEY and CDR2 SMNVEV (reference sequence). Trimming at V came to 5 bases and at J to 4 bases, leaving 4 bases not matched to a gene. The CDR3 is 14 residues long. For the CDR3, the DNA is TGTGCCAGCAGTGGACAGGGCGTTAATCAGCCCCAGCATTTT. Its translation is CASSGQGVNQPQHF.

The rearrangement uses TRBV6-1 and TRBJ1-3; no reliable D call. Trimming removed 6 bases from V and 2 bases from J, with 5 bases in between. The germline gives CDR1 MNHNS, CDR2 SASEGT. The CDR3 is 12 amino acids. As DNA, the CDR3 is TGTGCCAGCAGAGCTGCTGGAAACACCATATATTTT. It is translated as CASRAAGNTIYF.